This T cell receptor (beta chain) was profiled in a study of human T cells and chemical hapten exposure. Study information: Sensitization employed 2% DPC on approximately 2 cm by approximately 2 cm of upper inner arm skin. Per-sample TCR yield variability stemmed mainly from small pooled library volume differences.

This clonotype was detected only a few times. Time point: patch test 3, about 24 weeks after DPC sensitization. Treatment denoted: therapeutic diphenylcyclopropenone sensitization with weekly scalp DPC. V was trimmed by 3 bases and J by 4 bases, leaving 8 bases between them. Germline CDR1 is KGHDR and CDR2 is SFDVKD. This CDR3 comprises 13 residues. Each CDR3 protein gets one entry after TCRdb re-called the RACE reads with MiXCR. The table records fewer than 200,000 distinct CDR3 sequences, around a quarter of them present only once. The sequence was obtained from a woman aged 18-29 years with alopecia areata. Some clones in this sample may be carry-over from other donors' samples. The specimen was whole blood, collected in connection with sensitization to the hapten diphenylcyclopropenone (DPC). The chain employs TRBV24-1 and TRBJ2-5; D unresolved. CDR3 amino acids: CATSDQPLETQYF. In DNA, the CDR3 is TGTGCCACCAGTGATCAACCCCTAGAGACCCAGTACTTC.